This entry features one T cell receptor (beta chain) sequence. There are 19 residues in the CDR3. Germline V gene data show CDR1 as KGHSH and CDR2 as LQKENI. Trimming at V came to 0 bases and at J to 2 bases, leaving 7 bases not matched to a gene. TCRdb re-derived calls from the 5' RACE reads in MiXCR, one entry per CDR3 protein. Of around 570,000 distinct CDR3 sequences in the sample, roughly 9.9% were seen once. These data originate in a study of identical twins. Separately, the same data were catalogued under a study of yellow fever vaccine responses in identical twins.

The sequencing sample was made of PBMCs. The clonotype originates from a woman younger than 35 in good health. This chain uses TRBV18 with TRBJ2-2, with 12 bases that match TRBD2. CDR3 in amino acids: CASSPPIPGLAGNTGELFF. The CDR3 nucleotides are TGTGCCAGCTCACCACCGATACCGGGACTAGCGGGTAACACCGGGGAGCTGTTTTTT.